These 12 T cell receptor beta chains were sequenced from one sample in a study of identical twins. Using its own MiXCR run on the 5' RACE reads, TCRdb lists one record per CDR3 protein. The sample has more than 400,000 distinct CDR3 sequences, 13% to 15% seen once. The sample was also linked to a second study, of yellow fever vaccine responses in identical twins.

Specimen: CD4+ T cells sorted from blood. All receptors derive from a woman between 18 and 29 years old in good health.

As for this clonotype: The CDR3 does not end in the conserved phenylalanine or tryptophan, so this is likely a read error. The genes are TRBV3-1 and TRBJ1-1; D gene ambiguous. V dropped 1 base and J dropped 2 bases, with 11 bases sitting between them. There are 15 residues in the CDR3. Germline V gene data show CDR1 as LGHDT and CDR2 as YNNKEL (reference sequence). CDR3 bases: TGTGCCAGCAGCCAAGGGGCCAAGGGTAACACTGAAGCTTTCCTT. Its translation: CASSQGAKGNTEAFL.

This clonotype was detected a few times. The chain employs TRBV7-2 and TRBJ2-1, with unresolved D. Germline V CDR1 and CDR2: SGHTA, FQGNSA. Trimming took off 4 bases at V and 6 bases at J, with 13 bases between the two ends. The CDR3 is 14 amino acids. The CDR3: CASSSTLALNEQFF. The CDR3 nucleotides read TGTGCCAGCAGCTCCACTCTGGCCCTCAATGAGCAGTTCTTC.

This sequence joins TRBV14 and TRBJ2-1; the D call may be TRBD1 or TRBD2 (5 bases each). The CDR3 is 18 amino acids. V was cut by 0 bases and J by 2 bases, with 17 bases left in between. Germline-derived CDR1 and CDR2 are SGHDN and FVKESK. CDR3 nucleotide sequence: TGTGCCAGCAGCCAAGATGGGTCAGGGCTAGCAGCCTACAATGAGCAGTTCTTC. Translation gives CASSQDGSGLAAYNEQFF.

Here the CDR3 reads CASSLGPGEWNEQFF. In nucleotides, the CDR3 is TGTGCCAGCAGCTTAGGGCCCGGGGAATGGAATGAGCAGTTCTTC. The V gene is TRBV11-2, the J gene TRBJ2-1; weak D call: TRBD2 (5 bases). Trimming took off 1 base at V and 7 bases at J, with 14 bases between the two ends. The CDR3 spans 15 residues. The germline CDR1 and CDR2 sequences are SGHAT and FQNNGV. Looking up the rest from reference TRBV11-2 and TRBJ2-1 gives the full variable domain: EAGVAQSPRYKIIEKRQSVAFWCNPISGHATLYWYQQILGQGPKLLIQFQNNGVVDDSQLPKDRFSAERLKGVDSTLKIQPAKLEDSAVYLCASSLGPGEWNEQFFGPGTRLTVL.

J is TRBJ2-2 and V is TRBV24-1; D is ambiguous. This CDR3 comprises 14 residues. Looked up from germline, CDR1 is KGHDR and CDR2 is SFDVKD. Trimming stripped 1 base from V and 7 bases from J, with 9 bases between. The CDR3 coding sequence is TGTGCCACCAGTGATTTACCTGGTCTCGGGGAGCTGTTTTTT. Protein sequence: CATSDLPGLGELFF.

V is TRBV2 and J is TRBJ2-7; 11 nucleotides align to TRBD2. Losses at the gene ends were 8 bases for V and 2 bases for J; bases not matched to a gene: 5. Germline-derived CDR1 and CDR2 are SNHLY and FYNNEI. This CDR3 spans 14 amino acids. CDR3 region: CASQRLAGTYEQYF. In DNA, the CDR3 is TGTGCCAGCCAAAGACTAGCGGGGACCTACGAGCAGTACTTC.

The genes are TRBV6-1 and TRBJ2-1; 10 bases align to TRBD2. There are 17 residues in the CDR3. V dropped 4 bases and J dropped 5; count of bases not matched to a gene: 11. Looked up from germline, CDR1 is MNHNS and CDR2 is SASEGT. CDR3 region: CASSGVGLAGGHNEQFF. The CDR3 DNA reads TGTGCCAGCAGTGGCGTGGGATTAGCGGGAGGCCACAATGAGCAGTTCTTC.

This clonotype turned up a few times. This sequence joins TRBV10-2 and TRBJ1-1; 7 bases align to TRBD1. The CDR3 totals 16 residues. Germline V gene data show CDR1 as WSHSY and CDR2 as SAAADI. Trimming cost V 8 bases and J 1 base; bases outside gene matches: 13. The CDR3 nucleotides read TGCGCCAGCGCTCGACCGGTGGGACAGAGGAACACTGAAGCTTTCTTT. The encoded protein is CASARPVGQRNTEAFF.

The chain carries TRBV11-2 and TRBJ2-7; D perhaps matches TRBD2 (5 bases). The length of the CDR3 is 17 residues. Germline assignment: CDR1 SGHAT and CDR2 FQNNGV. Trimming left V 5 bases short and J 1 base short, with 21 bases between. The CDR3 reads CASSPLAGGTGSYEQYV. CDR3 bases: TGTGCCAGCAGCCCTCTGGCGGGTGGAACGGGTTCCTACGAGCAGTACGTC.

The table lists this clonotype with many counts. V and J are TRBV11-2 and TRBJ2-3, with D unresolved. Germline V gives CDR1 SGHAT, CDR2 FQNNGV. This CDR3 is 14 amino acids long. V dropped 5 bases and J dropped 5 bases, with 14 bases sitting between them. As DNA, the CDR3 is TGTGCCAGCAGCGCGGACGGCCCCGTAGATACGCAGTATTTT. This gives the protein CASSADGPVDTQYF.

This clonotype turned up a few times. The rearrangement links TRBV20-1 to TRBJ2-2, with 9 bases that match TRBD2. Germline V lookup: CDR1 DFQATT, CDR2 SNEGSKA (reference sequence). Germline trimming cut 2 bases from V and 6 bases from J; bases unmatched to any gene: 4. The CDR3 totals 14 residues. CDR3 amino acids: CSARSSGKAGELFF. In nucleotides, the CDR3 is TGCAGTGCTAGATCTAGCGGGAAGGCCGGGGAGCTGTTTTTT.

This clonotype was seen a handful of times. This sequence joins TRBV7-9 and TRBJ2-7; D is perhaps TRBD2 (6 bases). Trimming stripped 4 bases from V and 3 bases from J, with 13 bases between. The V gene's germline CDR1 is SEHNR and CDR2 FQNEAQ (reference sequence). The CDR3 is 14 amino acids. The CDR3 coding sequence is TGTGCCAGCAGCTCAGGGACTCTAAGCTACGAGCAGTACTTC. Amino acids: CASSSGTLSYEQYF.